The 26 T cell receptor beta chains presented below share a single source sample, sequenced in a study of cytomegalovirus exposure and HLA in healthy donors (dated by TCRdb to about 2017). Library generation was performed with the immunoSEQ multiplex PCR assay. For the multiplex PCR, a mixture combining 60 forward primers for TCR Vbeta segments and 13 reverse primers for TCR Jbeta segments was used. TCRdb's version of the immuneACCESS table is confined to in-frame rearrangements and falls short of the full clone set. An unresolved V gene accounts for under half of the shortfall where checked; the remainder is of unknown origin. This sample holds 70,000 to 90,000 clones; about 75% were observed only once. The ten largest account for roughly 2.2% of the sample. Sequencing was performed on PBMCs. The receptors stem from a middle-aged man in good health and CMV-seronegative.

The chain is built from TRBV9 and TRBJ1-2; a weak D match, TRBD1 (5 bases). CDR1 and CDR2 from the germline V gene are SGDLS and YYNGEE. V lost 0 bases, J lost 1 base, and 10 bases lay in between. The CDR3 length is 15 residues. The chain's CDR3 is CASSVDGGLNYGYTF. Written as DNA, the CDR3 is TGTGCCAGCAGCGTAGATGGGGGACTTAACTATGGCTACACCTTC.

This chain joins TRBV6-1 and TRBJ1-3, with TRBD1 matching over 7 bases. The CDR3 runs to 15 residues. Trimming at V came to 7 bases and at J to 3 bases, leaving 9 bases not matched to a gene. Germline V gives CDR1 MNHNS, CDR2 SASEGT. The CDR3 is CASTEVRGLGNTIYF. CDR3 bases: TGTGCCAGCACCGAAGTAAGGGGGCTTGGAAACACCATATATTTT.

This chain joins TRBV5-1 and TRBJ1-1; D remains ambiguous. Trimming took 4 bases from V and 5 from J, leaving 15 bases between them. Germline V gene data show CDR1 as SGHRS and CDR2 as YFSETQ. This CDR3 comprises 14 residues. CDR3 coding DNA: TGCGCCAGCAGCGTGGACGGGAGGGAGACTGAAGCTTTCTTT. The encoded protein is CASSVDGRETEAFF. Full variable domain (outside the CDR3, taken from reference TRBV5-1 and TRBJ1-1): KAGVTQTPRYLIKTRGQQVTLSCSPISGHRSVSWYQQTPGQGLQFLFEYFSETQRNKGNFPGRFSGRQFSNSRSEMNVSTLELGDSALYLCASSVDGRETEAFFGQGTRLTVV.

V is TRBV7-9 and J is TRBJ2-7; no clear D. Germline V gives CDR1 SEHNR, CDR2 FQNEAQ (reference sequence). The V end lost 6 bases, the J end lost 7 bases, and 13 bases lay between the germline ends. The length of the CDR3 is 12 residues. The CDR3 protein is CASRTRLDEQYF. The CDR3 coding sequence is TGTGCCAGCAGAACGAGATTAGATGAGCAGTACTTC.

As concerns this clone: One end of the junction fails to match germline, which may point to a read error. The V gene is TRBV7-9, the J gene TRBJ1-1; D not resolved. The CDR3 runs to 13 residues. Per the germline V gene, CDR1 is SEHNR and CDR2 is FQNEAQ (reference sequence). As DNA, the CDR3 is TGTTCCAGCAGCTTGGGTGGGCACACTGAAGCTTTCTTT. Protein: CSSSLGGHTEAFF.

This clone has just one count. The CDR3 sequence is CASSQESRTGNGYTF. As DNA, the CDR3 is TGTGCCAGCAGCCAAGAATCCCGGACAGGGAATGGCTACACCTTC. This sequence joins TRBV4-2 and TRBJ1-2; TRBD1 agrees at 8 bases. The length of the CDR3 is 15 residues. V lost 0 bases, J lost 6 bases, and 6 bases stayed unmatched. Germline assignment: CDR1 LGHNA and CDR2 YNFKEQ.

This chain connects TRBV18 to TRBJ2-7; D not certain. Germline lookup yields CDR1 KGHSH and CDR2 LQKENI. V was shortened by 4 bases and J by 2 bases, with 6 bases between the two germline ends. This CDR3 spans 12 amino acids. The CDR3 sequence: CASSREAYEQYF. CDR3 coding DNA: TGTGCCAGCTCACGCGAGGCCTACGAGCAGTACTTC.

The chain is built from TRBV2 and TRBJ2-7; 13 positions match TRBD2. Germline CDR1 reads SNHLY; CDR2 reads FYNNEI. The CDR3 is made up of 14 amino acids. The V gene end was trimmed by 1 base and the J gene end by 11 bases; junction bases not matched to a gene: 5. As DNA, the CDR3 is TGTGCCAGCAGTGAAGATGGACTAGCGGGAGAGGAGTACTTC. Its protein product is CASSEDGLAGEEYF.

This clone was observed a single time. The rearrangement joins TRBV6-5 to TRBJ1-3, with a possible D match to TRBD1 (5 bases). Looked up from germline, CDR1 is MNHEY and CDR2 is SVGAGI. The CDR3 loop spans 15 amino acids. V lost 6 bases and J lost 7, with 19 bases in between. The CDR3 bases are TGTGCCAGCAGCCAGAGAAAGGGGAACGTCAACACCATATATTTT. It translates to CASSQRKGNVNTIYF.

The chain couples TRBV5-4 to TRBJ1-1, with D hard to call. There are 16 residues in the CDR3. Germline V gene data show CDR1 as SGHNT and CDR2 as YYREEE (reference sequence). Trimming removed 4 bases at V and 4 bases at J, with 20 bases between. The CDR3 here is CASSTPDPEAGTEAFF. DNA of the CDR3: TGTGCCAGCAGCACCCCCGACCCCGAAGCGGGCACTGAAGCTTTCTTT.

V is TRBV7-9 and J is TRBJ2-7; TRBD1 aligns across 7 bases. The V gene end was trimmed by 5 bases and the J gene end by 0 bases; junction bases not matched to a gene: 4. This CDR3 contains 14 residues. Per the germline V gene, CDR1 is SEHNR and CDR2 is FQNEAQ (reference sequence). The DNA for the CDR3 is TGTGCCAGCAGCCCGGGACAGCCCTCCTACGAGCAGTACTTC. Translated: CASSPGQPSYEQYF.

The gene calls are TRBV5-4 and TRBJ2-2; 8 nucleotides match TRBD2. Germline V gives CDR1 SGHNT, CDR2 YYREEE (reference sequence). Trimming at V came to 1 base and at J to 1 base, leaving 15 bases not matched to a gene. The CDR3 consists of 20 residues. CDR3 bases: TGTGCCAGCAGCTTGAGGGGCCGGGGCGGGAGGTTGGGGAACACCGGGGAGCTGTTTTTT. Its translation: CASSLRGRGGRLGNTGELFF.

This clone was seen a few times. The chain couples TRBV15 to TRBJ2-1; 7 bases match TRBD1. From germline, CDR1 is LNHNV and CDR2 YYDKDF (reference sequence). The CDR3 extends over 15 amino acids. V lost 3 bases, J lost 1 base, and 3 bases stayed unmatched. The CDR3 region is CATSSGTDSYNEQFF. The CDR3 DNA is TGTGCCACCAGCAGCGGGACAGATTCCTACAATGAGCAGTTCTTC.

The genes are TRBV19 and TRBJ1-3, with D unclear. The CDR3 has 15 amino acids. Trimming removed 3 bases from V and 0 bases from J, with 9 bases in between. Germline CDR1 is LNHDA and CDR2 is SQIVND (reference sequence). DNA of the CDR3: TGTGCCAGTAGTATCCAAGCCGTCTCTGGAAACACCATATATTTT. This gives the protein CASSIQAVSGNTIYF.

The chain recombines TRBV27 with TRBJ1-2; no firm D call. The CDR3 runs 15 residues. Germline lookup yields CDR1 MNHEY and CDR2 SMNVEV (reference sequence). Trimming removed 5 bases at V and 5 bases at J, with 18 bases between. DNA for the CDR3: TGTGCCAGCAGTCACGCCGGGGTTTGGAGGTATGGCTACACCTTC. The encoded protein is CASSHAGVWRYGYTF.

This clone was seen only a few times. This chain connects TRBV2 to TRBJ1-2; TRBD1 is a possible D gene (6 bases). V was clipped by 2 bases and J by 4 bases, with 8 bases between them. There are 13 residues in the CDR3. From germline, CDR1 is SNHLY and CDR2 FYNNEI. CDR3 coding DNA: TGTGCCAGCAGTGAACTGGGGGCCTATGGCTACACCTTC. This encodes CASSELGAYGYTF.

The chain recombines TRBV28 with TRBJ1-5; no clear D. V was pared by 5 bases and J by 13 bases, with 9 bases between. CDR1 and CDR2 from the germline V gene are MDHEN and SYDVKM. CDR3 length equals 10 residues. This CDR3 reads CASSDRGQHF. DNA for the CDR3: TGTGCCAGCAGTGACCGGGGACAGCATTTT.

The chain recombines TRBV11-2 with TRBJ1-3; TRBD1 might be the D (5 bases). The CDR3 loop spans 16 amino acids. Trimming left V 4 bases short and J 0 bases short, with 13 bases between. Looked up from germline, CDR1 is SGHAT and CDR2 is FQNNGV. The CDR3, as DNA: TGTGCCAGCAGCTCCTTACAGGCCGTCTCTGGAAACACCATATATTTT. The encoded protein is CASSSLQAVSGNTIYF.

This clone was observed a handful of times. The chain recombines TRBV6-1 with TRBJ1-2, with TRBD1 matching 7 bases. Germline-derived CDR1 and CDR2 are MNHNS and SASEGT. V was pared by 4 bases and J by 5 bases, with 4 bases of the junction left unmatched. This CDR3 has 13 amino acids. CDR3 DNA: TGTGCCAGCAGTGGACAGGGACGGTATGGCTACACCTTC. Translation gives CASSGQGRYGYTF.

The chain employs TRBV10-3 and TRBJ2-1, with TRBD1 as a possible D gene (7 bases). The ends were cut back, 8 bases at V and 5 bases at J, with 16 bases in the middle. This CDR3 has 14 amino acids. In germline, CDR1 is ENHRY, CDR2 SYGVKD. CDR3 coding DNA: TGTGCCATCCGGCGGGACAGACAAGACAATGAGCAGTTCTTC. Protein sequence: CAIRRDRQDNEQFF.

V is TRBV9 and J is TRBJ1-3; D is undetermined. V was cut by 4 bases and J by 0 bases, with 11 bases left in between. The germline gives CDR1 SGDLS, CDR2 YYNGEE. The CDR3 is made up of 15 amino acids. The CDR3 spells CASSPDTYSGNTIYF. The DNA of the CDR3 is TGTGCCAGCAGCCCAGACACTTACTCTGGAAACACCATATATTTT. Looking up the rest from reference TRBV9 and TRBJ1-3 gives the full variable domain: DSGVTQTPKHLITATGQRVTLRCSPRSGDLSVYWYQQSLDQGLQFLIQYYNGEERAKGNILERFSAQQFPDLHSELNLSSLELGDSALYFCASSPDTYSGNTIYFGEGSWLTVV.

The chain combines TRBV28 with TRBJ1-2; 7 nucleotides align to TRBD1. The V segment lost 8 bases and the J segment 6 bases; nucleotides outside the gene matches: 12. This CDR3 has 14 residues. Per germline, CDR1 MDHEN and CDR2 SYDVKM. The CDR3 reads CASQPGGQGDGYTF. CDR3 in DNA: TGTGCCAGCCAACCTGGCGGGCAGGGGGATGGCTACACCTTC.

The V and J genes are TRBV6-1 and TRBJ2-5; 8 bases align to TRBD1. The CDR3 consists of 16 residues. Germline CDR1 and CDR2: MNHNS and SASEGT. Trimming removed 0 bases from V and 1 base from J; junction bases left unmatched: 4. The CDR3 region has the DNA TGTGCCAGCAGTGAAGCTGGCAGGGGGCCCCAAGAGACCCAGTACTTC. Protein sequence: CASSEAGRGPQETQYF.

The CDR3 protein is CASSHTPNSGNTIYF. The DNA of the CDR3 is TGTGCCAGTAGCCATACTCCCAACTCTGGAAACACCATATATTTT. The chain is built from TRBV19 and TRBJ1-3; D unresolved. V was clipped by 6 bases and J by 0 bases, with 12 bases between them. This CDR3 spans 15 amino acids. Looked up from germline, CDR1 is LNHDA and CDR2 is SQIVND (reference sequence).

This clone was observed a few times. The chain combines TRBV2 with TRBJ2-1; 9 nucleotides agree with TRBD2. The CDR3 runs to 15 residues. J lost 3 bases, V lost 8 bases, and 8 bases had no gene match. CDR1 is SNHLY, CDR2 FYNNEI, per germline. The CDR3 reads CASRGGLAFYNEQFF. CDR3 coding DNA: TGTGCCAGCCGGGGGGGACTAGCATTCTACAATGAGCAGTTCTTC.

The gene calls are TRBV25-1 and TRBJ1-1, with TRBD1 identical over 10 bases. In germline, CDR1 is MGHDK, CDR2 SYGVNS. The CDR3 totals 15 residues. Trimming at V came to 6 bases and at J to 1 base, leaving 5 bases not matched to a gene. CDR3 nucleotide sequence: TGTGCCAGCAGCGCGGACAGGGGGTGGAACACTGAAGCTTTCTTT. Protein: CASSADRGWNTEAFF.